A single sample gave rise to the 7 T cell receptor beta chains below, sequenced in a study of T cells in Graves' hyperthyroidism and ophthalmopathy. Authors of the study amplified TCR beta CDR3 regions from RNA transcripts. Primed by the HTBI set, a first-round RT-PCR was run on the TCR CDR3. TCRdb processed the multiplex PCR reads anew with MiXCR; each CDR3 protein has one entry. Here the sample spans some 530,000 distinct CDR3 sequences, about 20% being singletons. The sequencing input was blood. These receptors were taken from a woman in her 70s with Graves' ophthalmopathy.

This chain links TRBV28 with TRBJ1-4, with TRBD1 as a possible D gene (6 bases). The germline V gene has CDR1 MDHEN and CDR2 SYDVKM. This CDR3 has 14 amino acids. V gave up 3 bases and J gave up 8 bases, with 13 bases separating them. CDR3 protein: CASSLGDRPEKLFF. The CDR3 bases are TGTGCCAGCAGTTTGGGCGACAGGCCCGAAAAACTGTTTTTT.

This clonotype has only a few counts. This chain connects TRBV6-1 to TRBJ2-5; 9 bases line up with TRBD2. The CDR3 runs 14 residues. Germline values: CDR1 MNHNS, CDR2 SASEGT. V shed 8 bases and J 5 bases; nucleotides not matched to a gene: 9. The CDR3 nucleotides read TGTGCCAGCTGCGGGGGGGGGGGGTTGGAGACCCAGTACTTC. Translated: CASCGGGGLETQYF.

Ten or more counts support this clonotype. The chain is built from TRBV3-1 and TRBJ2-5, with unresolved D. From germline, CDR1 is LGHDT and CDR2 YNNKEL (reference sequence). Trimming cost V 4 bases and J 4 bases, with 13 bases left between them. The CDR3 runs 14 residues. This CDR3 reads CASSPPGQTETQYF. In DNA, the CDR3 is TGTGCCAGCAGCCCACCCGGCCAAACAGAGACCCAGTACTTC.

V gene TRBV5-1 combines with J gene TRBJ2-1, with 10 bases that match TRBD2. The CDR3 runs 14 residues. Per the germline V gene, CDR1 is SGHRS and CDR2 is YFSETQ. V gave up 4 bases and J gave up 5 bases; unmatched junction bases: 3. The CDR3 region has the DNA TGCGCCAGCAGCGCTAGCGGGAGTAACAATGAGCAGTTCTTC. This encodes CASSASGSNNEQFF.

The chain recombines TRBV20-1 with TRBJ2-1, with 7 nucleotides matching TRBD2. Per the germline V gene, CDR1 is DFQATT and CDR2 is SNEGSKA (reference sequence). This CDR3 has 15 residues. V lost 5 bases to trimming and J lost 7 bases; unmatched junction nucleotides: 14. The CDR3 nucleotides are TGCAGTGCTCCCCGGGCTAGCGGAAAGGGTAATGAGCAGTTCTTC. Its protein product is CSAPRASGKGNEQFF.

A few counts support this clonotype. V usage is TRBV6-2 or TRBV6-3 and J usage is TRBJ1-1; no firm D call. V was cut by 0 bases and J by 4 bases, with 6 bases left in between. Germline loops: CDR1 MNHEY, CDR2 SVGEGT. This CDR3 is built from 13 residues. The CDR3 spells CASSYSTSTEAFF. CDR3 coding DNA: TGTGCCAGCAGTTACTCGACAAGCACTGAAGCTTTCTTT.

The chain employs TRBV20-1 and TRBJ1-2; D ambiguous. The germline CDR1 and CDR2 sequences are DFQATT and SNEGSKA (reference sequence). The V end lost 8 bases, the J end lost 0 bases, and 13 bases lay between the germline ends. The CDR3 is 13 residues long. CDR3 sequence: CSTEKQANYGYTF. The DNA for the CDR3 is TGCAGTACAGAGAAACAAGCTAACTATGGCTACACCTTC.